The clone carrying this T cell receptor beta chain appeared a few times. Its antigen is undetermined. The source of the sample is a study of T-cell memory formation after mild COVID-19. General study points: Whether second-wave clones peaking at day 37 were SARS-CoV-2 specific went unconfirmed. Mostly located in CM and EM were contracting CD4+ clones, with contracting CD8+ clones located in EMRA. Clones shrinking from day 15 to 85 showed even CD4/CD8 mixes; later expanders tilted CD4+.

J lost 3 bases, V lost 1 base, and 1 base had no gene match. The CDR3 runs to 14 residues. CDR1 and CDR2 (germline): MGHRA, YSYEKL. Constant-segment primers were used for 5'RACE, and the resulting TCR alpha and TCR beta cDNA libraries carried sample barcodes and UMIs. TCRdb ran MiXCR on the 5' RACE reads and lists one entry per CDR3 protein. In the table there are 200,000 to 300,000 distinct CDR3 sequences, 16% of which are singletons. This clonotype originated in a man between 18 and 35 years old who had mild COVID-19 (a few samples of this study predate the infection). Cell type and time point are not known. The sequencing input was PBMCs or a T cell subset sorted from them (not recorded which). V is TRBV4-1 and J is TRBJ1-1; 8 bases are a match to TRBD1. The CDR3 bases are TGCGCCAGCAGCCAAGGGGACAGGTACACTGAAGCTTTCTTT. It encodes CASSQGDRYTEAFF.